This passage covers 13 T cell receptor beta chains from one sample sequenced in a study of T cell changes during pregnancy in multiple sclerosis. Only in-frame clones appear in the TCRdb table, and some are missing; sequencing was by immunoSEQ multiplex PCR. The data show 100,000 or so clones, about 93% seen once. The sample in question was peripheral blood, obtained in the first trimester of pregnancy. The receptors shown here come from a female donor with multiple sclerosis, enrolled in a pregnancy study.

J is TRBJ1-2 and V is TRBV5-1; no clear D. The length of the CDR3 is 14 residues. The V end was cut by 6 bases, the J end by 2 bases, with 14 bases between. Germline V lookup: CDR1 SGHRS, CDR2 YFSETQ. The CDR3 nucleotides are TGCGCCAGCACCCACGATACGGGAAACTATGGCTACACCTTC. It specifies CASTHDTGNYGYTF.

The CDR3 DNA reads TGTGCCAGCGGACAGGGAGGGTCCTATGGCTACACCTTC. Translating gives CASGQGGSYGYTF. This chain links TRBV7-3 with TRBJ1-2; 8 bases are shared with TRBD1. The length of the CDR3 is 13 residues. V lost 8 bases and J lost 4; bases outside the gene matches: 6. Looked up from germline, CDR1 is SGHTA and CDR2 is FQGTGA.

The chain links TRBV2 to TRBJ2-1; D gene uncertain. Germline loops: CDR1 SNHLY, CDR2 FYNNEI. This CDR3 contains 15 residues. The V gene lost 2 bases and the J gene lost 0 bases, with 8 bases spanning the gap. CDR3 DNA: TGTGCCAGCAGTGAAATGAGAAGCTCCTACAATGAGCAGTTCTTC. Translating gives CASSEMRSSYNEQFF.

V and J are TRBV20-1 and TRBJ1-1; D not certain. Germline V CDR1 and CDR2: DFQATT, SNEGSKA (reference sequence). The CDR3 contains 11 residues. V dropped 0 bases and J dropped 5 bases, with 4 bases sitting between them. The CDR3 sequence is CSARDLTEAFF. The CDR3 DNA sequence: TGCAGTGCTAGAGATCTGACTGAAGCTTTCTTT.

V usage is TRBV10-3 and J usage is TRBJ1-4; 8 nucleotides agree with TRBD1. CDR1 is ENHRY, CDR2 SYGVKD, per germline. V trimming: 4 bases; J trimming: 5 bases; junction bases outside the gene matches: 0. The CDR3 is made up of 13 amino acids. CDR3 DNA sequence: TGTGCCATCAGTGGGACAGGGAATGAAAAACTGTTTTTT. This encodes CAISGTGNEKLFF.

This chain connects TRBV19 to TRBJ1-4, with 8 bases that match TRBD1. Trimming removed 9 bases from V and 8 bases from J; junction bases left unmatched: 11. Germline V gene lookup returns CDR1 LNHDA and CDR2 SQIVND (reference sequence). CDR3 size: 14 residues. CDR3 amino acids: CASRKTGVSEKLFF. CDR3 DNA sequence: TGTGCCAGCCGAAAGACAGGGGTGAGCGAAAAACTGTTTTTT.

The V call is TRBV6-5, the J call TRBJ2-3; D remains ambiguous. Looked up from germline, CDR1 is MNHEY and CDR2 is SVGAGI. The CDR3 extends over 12 amino acids. V dropped 6 bases and J dropped 5 bases, with 9 bases sitting between them. The CDR3 nucleotides read TGTGCCAGCAGACGGGTAGGAGATACGCAGTATTTT. Its translation: CASRRVGDTQYF.

In DNA, the CDR3 is TGTGCCAGCTCACCACTACAGGAAGAGACCCAGTACTTC. Its translation: CASSPLQEETQYF. The V call is TRBV18, the J call TRBJ2-5; maybe TRBD1 (5 bases). CDR1 KGHSH and CDR2 LQKENI come from the germline V gene. Between the trimmed V and J ends, which lost 1 base and 3 bases, there was a span of 6 bases. CDR3 length: 13 amino acids.

The CDR3 sequence: CASSLPPGLAGGDTQYF. The CDR3 DNA sequence: TGTGCCAGCAGCTTACCCCCGGGACTAGCGGGCGGAGATACGCAGTATTTT. This chain connects TRBV13 to TRBJ2-3; TRBD2 matches 12 bases. V gave up 2 bases and J gave up 5 bases; unmatched junction bases: 8. CDR3 length: 17 amino acids. Per the germline V gene, CDR1 is PRHDT and CDR2 is FYEKMQ (reference sequence).

This clone was seen only a few times. CDR3 DNA: TGTGCCAGCAGCCCTCATATGGCGGCTCTGAACACTGAAGCTTTCTTT. This gives the protein CASSPHMAALNTEAFF. This chain uses TRBV14 with TRBJ1-1; no clear D. The CDR3 has 16 residues. CDR1 and CDR2 (germline): SGHDN, FVKESK. Trimming pared 4 bases from V and 0 bases from J, leaving 15 bases between. Complete variable domain (other parts from reference TRBV14 and TRBJ1-1): EAGVTQFPSHSVIEKGQTVTLRCDPISGHDNLYWYRRVMGKEIKFLLHFVKESKQDESGMPNNRFLAERTGGTYSTLKVQPAELEDSGVYFCASSPHMAALNTEAFFGQGTRLTVV.

V and J are TRBV5-1 and TRBJ2-6, with a tentative D call TRBD1 (5 bases). The V gene's germline CDR1 is SGHRS and CDR2 YFSETQ. V was pared by 0 bases and J by 2 bases, with 6 bases between. There are 15 residues in the CDR3. The CDR3 bases are TGCGCCAGCAGCTTGGTCAGGGCTGGGGCCAACGTCCTGACTTTC. This codes for CASSLVRAGANVLTF.

The gene calls are TRBV6-1 and TRBJ2-3, with a weak D call TRBD1 (5 bases). CDR3 length: 15 residues. CDR1 and CDR2 from the germline V gene are MNHNS and SASEGT. V lost 2 bases and J 5 bases, leaving 14 bases between the germline ends. The CDR3 bases are TGTGCCAGCAGTGAAACTGGGGCGGTCCGAGATACGCAGTATTTT. Its translation: CASSETGAVRDTQYF.

J is TRBJ1-2 and V is TRBV9, with 9 bases fitting TRBD1. V lost 3 bases, J lost 4 bases, and 4 bases stayed unmatched. The length of the CDR3 is 14 residues. The germline V gene has CDR1 SGDLS and CDR2 YYNGEE. CDR3 nucleotide sequence: TGTGCCAGCAGCGGGGGACAGGGAGGCTATGGCTACACCTTC. It is translated as CASSGGQGGYGYTF.